The 26 T cell receptor beta chains reported below all come from one sample, sequenced in a study of blood T cell repertoires in COVID-19. Generated by immunoSEQ multiplex PCR, the TCRdb table keeps only in-frame clones and is missing some. The sample carries around 110,000 clones, roughly 84% recorded once. Sequences were obtained from PBMCs or T cells enriched from blood (not recorded which). The receptors shown here come from a woman in her 30s who had recovered from COVID-19.

The rearrangement joins TRBV10-1 to TRBJ2-1; 7 nucleotides line up with TRBD2. The V and J ends lost 3 bases and 7 bases, in that order; junction bases with no gene match: 15. CDR3 length equals 17 residues. CDR1 WNHNN and CDR2 SYGVQD come from the germline V gene (reference sequence). Written as DNA, the CDR3 is TGCGCCAGCAGTGAAACCCCCCACAGCGGGACTATGAATGAGCAGTTCTTC. Encoded protein: CASSETPHSGTMNEQFF.

The chain employs TRBV19 and TRBJ2-1, with 9 bases matching TRBD1. The CDR3 covers 15 residues. The germline gives CDR1 LNHDA, CDR2 SQIVND (reference sequence). The trim removed 3 bases at V and 7 bases at J, leaving 7 bases unmatched. The DNA of the CDR3 is TGTGCCAGTAGTATCGGACAGGGGTCGGGTAATGAGCAGTTCTTC. Protein sequence: CASSIGQGSGNEQFF.

This chain links TRBV7-3 with TRBJ2-2, with TRBD2 identical over 8 bases. Germline CDR1 is SGHTA and CDR2 is FQGTGA. J lost 6 bases, V lost 2 bases, and 11 bases had no gene match. This CDR3 has 17 residues. The CDR3 DNA is TGTGCCAGCAGCTTACAAGGGGGGACTAGACGGGCCGGGGAGCTGTTTTTT. As protein: CASSLQGGTRRAGELFF.

This chain joins TRBV4-3 and TRBJ2-7; 8 bases map to TRBD2. The CDR3 totals 17 residues. After removal of 3 bases from V and 6 bases from J, the junction contained 16 bases not matched to a gene. CDR1 and CDR2 (germline): LGHNA, YSLEER. The chain's CDR3 is CASSQDPPGLDRIEQYF. CDR3 sequence (DNA): TGCGCCAGCAGCCAGGACCCTCCGGGACTAGATCGCATCGAGCAGTACTTC.

The chain joins TRBV19 to TRBJ2-1, with TRBD2 matching over 9 bases. The V and J ends lost 2 bases and 10 bases, in that order; junction bases with no gene match: 18. CDR1 is LNHDA, CDR2 SQIVND, per germline (reference sequence). CDR3 length: 18 amino acids. CDR3 in amino acids: CASSILGSGVSGGAEQFF. CDR3 bases: TGTGCCAGTAGTATACTCGGCTCCGGGGTTAGCGGGGGAGCAGAGCAGTTCTTC.

V gene TRBV7-2 combines with J gene TRBJ2-7, with TRBD2 identical over 7 bases. V gave up 6 bases and J gave up 3 bases; unmatched junction bases: 5. Germline V gene lookup returns CDR1 SGHTA and CDR2 FQGNSA. CDR3 length: 13 amino acids. The CDR3 loop reads CASRSGIGYEQYF. CDR3 nucleotides: TGTGCCAGCAGGAGCGGGATCGGCTACGAGCAGTACTTC.

The chain has TRBV6-5 and TRBJ2-1; TRBD2 aligns across 8 bases. This CDR3 is built from 15 residues. Unmatched junction bases numbered 3, after V lost 3 bases and J lost 2 bases. The germline gives CDR1 MNHEY, CDR2 SVGAGI. The DNA of the CDR3 is TGTGCCAGCAGTTATGGCGGGAGGCCCTACAATGAGCAGTTCTTC. It encodes CASSYGGRPYNEQFF.

CDR3: CASSQFTTSTDTQYF. Written as DNA, the CDR3 is TGCGCCAGCAGCCAATTCACTACTAGCACAGATACGCAGTATTTT. The V call is TRBV4-3, the J call TRBJ2-3; D unresolved. The CDR3 totals 15 residues. Germline CDR1 reads LGHNA; CDR2 reads YSLEER. With 2 bases removed from V and 0 bases from J, the gap between germline ends came to 9 bases.

The rearrangement uses TRBV4-3 and TRBJ1-1; 7 nucleotides align to TRBD1. The germline gives CDR1 LGHNA, CDR2 YSLEER. This CDR3 is 15 amino acids long. The ends lost 4 bases at V and 4 bases at J; junction bases unmatched: 9. In DNA, the CDR3 is TGCGCCAGCAGCCCGATAGGGGGCGCGGGCACTGAAGCTTTCTTT. Amino acid sequence: CASSPIGGAGTEAFF.

The V gene is TRBV28, the J gene TRBJ2-5, with TRBD1 matching 8 bases. The trim removed 3 bases at V and 5 bases at J, leaving 8 bases unmatched. The CDR3 has 15 residues. Germline lookup yields CDR1 MDHEN and CDR2 SYDVKM. The CDR3 spells CASSLVRGPTETQYF. CDR3 coding DNA: TGTGCCAGCAGTTTGGTCAGGGGGCCGACCGAGACCCAGTACTTC.

Only a few counts were recorded for this clone. The chain uses TRBV2 and TRBJ2-7; D unresolved. The ends were cut back, 5 bases at V and 3 bases at J, with 8 bases in the middle. CDR3 size: 12 residues. CDR1 SNHLY and CDR2 FYNNEI come from the germline V gene. CDR3 in DNA: TGTGCCAGCAGTCCGCTCGGCTACGAGCAGTACTTC. It yields the protein CASSPLGYEQYF.

A single count supports this clone. V is TRBV18 and J is TRBJ2-1; 7 bases line up with TRBD2. This CDR3 is 12 amino acids long. Germline values: CDR1 KGHSH, CDR2 LQKENI. The V and J ends lost 3 bases and 15 bases, in that order; junction bases with no gene match: 8. CDR3 sequence: CASSPPAGVPFF. Here the CDR3 DNA reads TGTGCCAGCTCACCCCCCGCGGGAGTACCGTTCTTC.

This chain joins TRBV7-9 and TRBJ1-1; D unresolved. This CDR3 contains 15 residues. Germline V gene data show CDR1 as SEHNR and CDR2 as FQNEAQ (reference sequence). Between the trimmed V and J ends, which lost 0 bases and 2 bases, there was a span of 10 bases. The CDR3 reads CASSLASAVNTEAFF. The CDR3 nucleotides read TGTGCCAGCAGCTTAGCGTCTGCAGTTAACACTGAAGCTTTCTTT.

This rearrangement joins TRBV2 to TRBJ1-2; possible D gene TRBD1, 5 bases. CDR1 SNHLY and CDR2 FYNNEI come from the germline V gene. The CDR3 has 16 residues. V lost 7 bases and J lost 4, with 22 bases in between. The DNA of the CDR3 is TGTGCCAGCAAGCAGGGAAGGGTAGTATTCGGCTATGGCTACACCTTC. Amino acids: CASKQGRVVFGYGYTF.

As DNA, the CDR3 is TGTGCCTGGAGTCACGGACTAGCGGGAGTTGCCGGGGAGCTGTTTTTT. It is translated as CAWSHGLAGVAGELFF. The chain recombines TRBV30 with TRBJ2-2; 13 bases agree with TRBD2. Germline values: CDR1 GTSNPN, CDR2 SVGIG (reference sequence). V lost 2 bases, J lost 6 bases, and 6 bases stayed unmatched. This CDR3 region has 16 residues.

V usage is TRBV7-2 and J usage is TRBJ1-2; TRBD1 matches at 7 bases. J was trimmed by 1 base and V by 5 bases; bases with no gene match: 19. The CDR3 runs to 19 residues. Germline CDR1 reads SGHTA; CDR2 reads FQGNSA. For the CDR3, the DNA is TGTGCCAGCAGCATGCAGTACAGGGGTTCCCTTGGGGGTAACTATGGCTACACCTTC. This codes for CASSMQYRGSLGGNYGYTF. The full variable domain, its missing parts supplied by reference TRBV7-2 and TRBJ1-2, is GAGVSQSPSNKVTEKGKDVELRCDPISGHTALYWYRQSLGQGLEFLIYFQGNSAPDKSGLPSDRFSAERTGGSVSTLTIQRTQQEDSAVYLCASSMQYRGSLGGNYGYTFGSGTRLTVV.

The chain employs TRBV12-3 or TRBV12-4 and TRBJ1-4; tentative D call: TRBD1 (5 bases). V was cut by 5 bases and J by 8 bases, with 12 bases left in between. The length of the CDR3 is 13 residues. The CDR3 DNA reads TGTGCCAGCAGTGACGGGGGGACGGAAAAACTGTTTTTT. Its translation: CASSDGGTEKLFF.

The chain combines TRBV9 with TRBJ1-1, with a weak D call TRBD1 (6 bases). The V gene's germline CDR1 is SGDLS and CDR2 YYNGEE. Trimming shortened V by 1 base and J by 0 bases, and 10 bases separated the two germline ends. The CDR3 runs to 15 residues. The CDR3: CASSVQGLMNTEAFF. CDR3 nucleotides: TGTGCCAGCAGCGTACAGGGGCTCATGAACACTGAAGCTTTCTTT. The full variable domain, its missing parts supplied by reference TRBV9 and TRBJ1-1, is DSGVTQTPKHLITATGQRVTLRCSPRSGDLSVYWYQQSLDQGLQFLIQYYNGEERAKGNILERFSAQQFPDLHSELNLSSLELGDSALYFCASSVQGLMNTEAFFGQGTRLTVV.

The gene calls are TRBV4-1 and TRBJ2-7; a weak D match, TRBD1 (6 bases). This CDR3 comprises 15 residues. V was cut by 2 bases and J by 1 base, with 12 bases left in between. Germline CDR1 reads MGHRA; CDR2 reads YSYEKL. Here the CDR3 DNA reads TGCGCCAGCAGCCAACGTGACAGGAGTTCCTACGAGCAGTACTTC. This codes for CASSQRDRSSYEQYF.

The chain carries TRBV4-1 and TRBJ2-7; 10 bases line up with TRBD2. The germline V gene has CDR1 MGHRA and CDR2 YSYEKL. J lost 5 bases, V lost 5 bases, and 3 bases had no gene match. This CDR3 is built from 13 residues. The CDR3 sequence: CASSELAGDEQYF. In DNA form, the CDR3 reads TGCGCCAGCAGCGAGCTAGCGGGAGACGAGCAGTACTTC.

This chain connects TRBV20-1 to TRBJ1-2; D possibly corresponds to TRBD1 (6 bases). The CDR3 is made up of 11 amino acids. Looked up from germline, CDR1 is DFQATT and CDR2 is SNEGSKA (reference sequence). The germline V and J ends were trimmed by 3 bases and 6 bases, with 8 bases remaining between them. Here the CDR3 reads CSARPGDGYTF. The CDR3 DNA reads as TGCAGTGCTAGGCCAGGGGATGGCTACACCTTC.

This clone was detected only a few times. The CDR3 sequence: CASSLAPTGTGDNQPQHF. The CDR3 DNA reads TGCGCCAGCAGCTTGGCCCCCACCGGGACAGGGGACAATCAGCCCCAGCATTTT. This sequence joins TRBV5-1 and TRBJ1-5; 10 bases match TRBD1. The CDR3 is made up of 18 amino acids. Germline values: CDR1 SGHRS, CDR2 YFSETQ. With V trimmed by 0 bases and J by 3 bases, 9 bases remained unmatched.

The J gene is TRBJ2-7, the V gene TRBV28, with 9 bases lining up with TRBD1. The V and J ends lost 6 bases and 2 bases, in that order; junction bases with no gene match: 8. The CDR3 totals 15 residues. The germline gives CDR1 MDHEN, CDR2 SYDVKM. Here the CDR3 reads CASSLQGALTYEQYF. The CDR3 nucleotides read TGTGCCAGCAGCCTACAGGGGGCCCTGACCTACGAGCAGTACTTC.

This clone came up once. The chain joins TRBV27 to TRBJ2-7; D remains unclear. Germline lookup yields CDR1 MNHEY and CDR2 SMNVEV (reference sequence). V dropped 2 bases and J dropped 0 bases, with 14 bases sitting between them. This CDR3 contains 16 residues. CDR3 sequence (DNA): TGTGCCAGCAGTTTAACGGTAGCATCAAGCTCCTACGAGCAGTACTTC. Translation: CASSLTVASSSYEQYF.

The CDR3: CASSQDGFRLAGNIQYF. In nucleotides, the CDR3 is TGTGCCAGCAGCCAAGATGGGTTCAGACTAGCGGGAAACATTCAGTACTTC. The chain links TRBV4-2 to TRBJ2-4; TRBD2 matches at 10 bases. The CDR3 has 17 residues. Trimming removed 0 bases from V and 6 bases from J; junction bases left unmatched: 8. The germline CDR1 and CDR2 sequences are LGHNA and YNFKEQ.

This clone was observed at least ten times. This chain joins TRBV14 and TRBJ1-3; D is perhaps TRBD1 (5 bases). V dropped 2 bases and J dropped 4 bases, with 18 bases sitting between them. The CDR3 length is 17 residues. Germline CDR1 is SGHDN and CDR2 is FVKESK. As DNA, the CDR3 is TGTGCCAGCAGCCAACCTACCTTTTCGGGGGACGGAAACACCATATATTTT. Translating it yields CASSQPTFSGDGNTIYF.